This is a list of T cell receptor beta chains from one sample in a study of control samples from healthy donors and cancer patients. Using immunoSEQ multiplex PCR, the repertoire was profiled, and TCRdb retains in-frame clones only, with some absent. The profile shows 12,000 or so clones, roughly 88% of them singletons. Sequencing was performed on formalin-fixed, paraffin-embedded tissue. Every receptor here comes from a male donor with melanoma. CDR3s include the opening cysteine and the closing phenylalanine or tryptophan. Each record gives: J gene, D gene, clone size, V gene, CDR3 DNA, CDR3 protein. The D gene is left open where the match is weak. The size field is filled for only some rows; it gives once, few, many or a size class.

TRBJ2-1,.,.,TRBV12-5,TGTGCTAGTGGTTTCGGCCCAGGGTGGGATGAGCAGTTCTTC,CASGFGPGWDEQFF
TRBJ2-2,.,.,TRBV24-1,TGTGCCACCAGGGGATATAGCGCCGGGGAGCTGTTTTTT,CATRGYSAGELFF
TRBJ1-4,.,once,TRBV7-2,TGTGCCAGCAGCGACCAGGGTTCCCATAATGAAAAACTGTTTTTT,CASSDQGSHNEKLFF
TRBJ1-1,TRBD1,few,TRBV5-1,TGCGCCAGCACCCGGTCAGGGACAGGGGGGGCTGAAGCTTTCTTT,CASTRSGTGGAEAFF
TRBJ1-2,TRBD1,few,TRBV9,TGTGCCAGCAGCCCACAGGGGGCCGGGGGCTACACCTTC,CASSPQGAGGYTF
TRBJ2-2,.,.,TRBV9,TGTGCCAGCAGCGTAAACAGGGACGCCGGGGAGCTGTTTTTT,CASSVNRDAGELFF
TRBJ2-1,.,few,TRBV19,TGTGCCGCCCGGAGGACGGGGGAGGCCCCTCATGAGCAGTTCTTC,CAARRTGEAPHEQFF
TRBJ2-1,TRBD1,.,TRBV5-6,TGTGCCAGCAGCCCGTGGGACAGGGAGCAGTTCTTC,CASSPWDREQFF
TRBJ2-1,.,.,TRBV6-6,TGTGCCAGCAGCCGACCCTACAATGAGCAGTTCTTC,CASSRPYNEQFF
TRBJ2-7,.,.,TRBV27,TGTGCCAGCAGTTTATTCACCTCCTACGAGCAGTACTTC,CASSLFTSYEQYF
TRBJ1-2,.,.,TRBV20-1,TGCAGTGCTAGTATCCGAGCTAACTATGGCTACACCTTC,CSASIRANYGYTF
TRBJ1-2,TRBD1,once,TRBV19,TGTGCCATCAGGGGGCCGCCCATATCTGGCTACACCTTC,CAIRGPPISGYTF
TRBJ1-1,.,.,TRBV3-1/TRBV3-2,TGTGCCAGCAGCCCCCGGACAGCTAACACTGAAGCTTTCTTT,CASSPRTANTEAFF
TRBJ2-3,TRBD2,few,TRBV12-5,TGTGCTAGTGGTTCCCACACTAGCGGGATTTACACAGATACGCAGTATTTT,CASGSHTSGIYTDTQYF
TRBJ2-1,TRBD2,.,TRBV5-1,TGCGCCAGCAGTCTCTCTAGCGGAGTCTACAATGAGCAGTTCTTC,CASSLSSGVYNEQFF
TRBJ2-2,TRBD1,.,TRBV7-2,TGTGCCAGCAGCCCCGGTGGGGCAGGGGGCACCGGGGAGCTGTTTTTT,CASSPGGAGGTGELFF
TRBJ1-4,.,once,TRBV7-6,TGTGCCAGCAGCTTAGTGGGGTCTAATGAAAAACTGTTTTTT,CASSLVGSNEKLFF
TRBJ2-2,TRBD2,.,TRBV9,TGTGCCAGCAGCGTACGGACTAGCGGGAGTAATTCCGGGGAGCTGTTTTTT,CASSVRTSGSNSGELFF
TRBJ2-3,TRBD2,.,TRBV11-3,TGTGCCAGCAGCTTAGGATCGGGAGGGCGCACAGATACGCAGTATTTT,CASSLGSGGRTDTQYF
TRBJ2-1,.,.,TRBV5-1,TGCGCCAGCAGCTCGTCTCTAGCAGAGCAGTTCTTC,CASSSSLAEQFF
TRBJ1-6,.,.,TRBV6-5,TGTGCCAGCCTCCCTCAGGGGCGTAATTCACCCCTCCACTTT,CASLPQGRNSPLHF
TRBJ1-1,.,.,TRBV21-1,TGTGCCAGCAGCTCCTGCTTTAAAGGACGCAATTTGGCCCAGGGGGCTTTCTTT,CASSSCFKGRNLAQGAFF
TRBJ1-3,.,.,TRBV5-8,TGTGCCAGCAGCTTGCTCCAGGGCCGCATCAACACCATATATTTT,CASSLLQGRINTIYF
TRBJ1-1,.,.,TRBV6-5,TGTGCCAGCAGTTACGTCGGACGGAGGAGGCTTGAAGCTTTCTTT,CASSYVGRRRLEAFF
TRBJ2-6,.,.,TRBV10-2,TGCGCCAGCCGGCTTGCGAGCTCTGGGGCCAACGTCCTGACTTTC,CASRLASSGANVLTF
TRBJ1-1,.,.,TRBV24-1,TGTGCCACCAGTGAACCGATTATAGACGGGACTCGGTGTGTTGAAGCTTTCTTT,CATSEPIIDGTRCVEAFF
TRBJ2-1,TRBD2,few,TRBV14,TGTGCCAGCAGCCAGGCGGGAGTGGGCAATGAGCAGTTCTTC,CASSQAGVGNEQFF